Below, 18 T cell receptor beta chains from the same sample are listed, as sequenced in a study of CD8+ T cells in alopecia areata. Following RNA extraction, reverse transcription yielded cDNA that acted as the sequencing template. Produced via immunoSEQ multiplex PCR; TCRdb's table is partial and in-frame only. The sample lists 95,000 to 110,000 clones, about 83% occurring once. As for treatment: oral pan-JAK inhibitor, 5-10 mg twice daily. The sequencing here drew on CD8+ T cells sorted from blood, taken at week 24, from a patient treated with tofacitinib. The receptors were sampled from a human donor with alopecia areata.

The CDR3 is CSTSGGAMVEQFF. For the CDR3, the DNA is TGCAGCACTAGCGGGGGGGCGATGGTTGAGCAGTTCTTC. The chain links TRBV29-1 to TRBJ2-1; TRBD2 aligns across 13 bases. The CDR3 covers 13 residues. With V trimmed by 8 bases and J by 9 bases, 7 bases remained unmatched. Germline loops: CDR1 SQVTM, CDR2 ANQGSEA.

The CDR3 spells CASAAEGRTGELFF. CDR3 DNA sequence: TGTGCCAGCGCCGCGGAGGGGCGCACCGGGGAGCTGTTTTTT. J is TRBJ2-2 and V is TRBV7-9, with D perhaps TRBD2 (6 bases). There are 14 residues in the CDR3. Germline loops: CDR1 SEHNR, CDR2 FQNEAQ (reference sequence). Deletions cut 8 bases from V and 4 bases from J, with 14 bases between.

V is TRBV14 and J is TRBJ2-7; 12 nucleotides agree with TRBD1. The V and J ends lost 4 bases and 3 bases, in that order; junction bases with no gene match: 4. The CDR3 is 15 amino acids. Germline lookup yields CDR1 SGHDN and CDR2 FVKESK. CDR3 sequence: CASSLGQGAYYEQYF. Here the CDR3 DNA reads TGTGCCAGCAGCCTGGGACAGGGGGCTTACTACGAGCAGTACTTC.

The rearrangement uses TRBV4-3 and TRBJ2-5; D gene uncertain. The germline V gene encodes CDR1 LGHNA and CDR2 YSLEER. Trimming removed 4 bases from V and 3 bases from J, with 18 bases in between. CDR3 length: 16 residues. In DNA form, the CDR3 reads TGCGCCAGCAGCCTTTATTCGGGCTCACCTGAAGAGACCCAGTACTTC. The encoded protein is CASSLYSGSPEETQYF.

This chain connects TRBV6-5 to TRBJ1-5, with D uncertain. The V and J ends lost 0 bases and 2 bases respectively, with 11 bases between them. The CDR3 covers 16 residues. CDR1 is MNHEY and CDR2 is SVGAGI in the germline V gene. The CDR3 DNA reads as TGTGCCAGCAGTTACTCGGATCCGGGAGGCAATCAGCCCCAGCATTTT. It yields the protein CASSYSDPGGNQPQHF.

This chain joins TRBV23-1 and TRBJ1-5; D remains ambiguous. TRBV23-1 is an ORF, with its function uncertain. This CDR3 has 17 residues. Trimming shortened V by 8 bases and J by 7 bases, and 27 bases separated the two germline ends. CDR3 sequence reads: CASSPQSLVWCVQPQHF. CDR3 sequence (DNA): TGCGCCAGCTCCCCCCAGAGCCTCGTCTGGTGTGTACAGCCCCAGCATTTT.

The rearrangement joins TRBV21-1 to TRBJ2-5; the table's TRBD2 call for D was not verified on the DNA. TRBV21-1 is a pseudogene. This CDR3 has 15 residues. CDR3 DNA: TGTGCCAGCAGCGGTTTTATAACTTCCCAAGAGACCCAGTACTTC. Residues: CASSGFITSQETQYF.

The chain carries TRBV2 and TRBJ2-7; possibly TRBD1 or TRBD2 for D (6 bases each). Germline assignment: CDR1 SNHLY and CDR2 FYNNEI. This CDR3 is 14 amino acids long. The V end was cut by 7 bases, the J end by 6 bases, with 19 bases between. The CDR3 DNA reads as TGTGCCAGCATCCTGCGGGACAATATGATCGAGCAGTACTTC. Residues: CASILRDNMIEQYF.

CDR3 in DNA: TGCAGCGCGTTTTCGCAGTTCTATGGCTACACCTTC. Translated: CSAFSQFYGYTF. The rearrangement uses TRBV29-1 and TRBJ1-2; D is unclear. V lost 7 bases and J lost 4, with 13 bases in between. The CDR3 runs to 12 residues. CDR1 is SQVTM, CDR2 ANQGSEA, per germline.

The V gene is TRBV6-5, the J gene TRBJ2-7; D not resolved. This CDR3 is built from 16 residues. From germline, CDR1 is MNHEY and CDR2 SVGAGI. The V gene lost 0 bases and the J gene lost 0 bases, with 12 bases spanning the gap. The CDR3 DNA sequence: TGTGCCAGCAGTTACTCGAGAAGGGAAGCCTCCTACGAGCAGTACTTC. Its protein product is CASSYSRREASYEQYF.

V usage is TRBV9 and J usage is TRBJ2-2; either TRBD1 or TRBD2 may fit D (5 bases each). CDR1 and CDR2 from the germline V gene are SGDLS and YYNGEE. The CDR3 contains 17 residues. With 0 bases removed from V and 0 bases from J, the gap between germline ends came to 12 bases. The CDR3, as DNA: TGTGCCAGCAGCGTAGCCCGGGACGGCCCGAACACCGGGGAGCTGTTTTTT. It yields the protein CASSVARDGPNTGELFF.

This clone was found once. The chain joins TRBV27 to TRBJ2-7, with 8 bases aligning to TRBD1. V shed 4 bases, J shed 2 bases, and the junction held 4 bases outside the gene matches. The germline gives CDR1 MNHEY, CDR2 SMNVEV (reference sequence). This CDR3 contains 14 residues. The CDR3 nucleotides read TGTGCCAGCAGTTCTAAACAGGGGGCCTACGAGCAGTACTTC. Amino acid sequence: CASSSKQGAYEQYF.

The chain has TRBV4-1 and TRBJ1-1; maybe TRBD1 (5 bases). The germline gives CDR1 MGHRA, CDR2 YSYEKL. The CDR3 loop spans 13 amino acids. Trimming shortened V by 4 bases and J by 8 bases, and 14 bases separated the two germline ends. CDR3 sequence: CASSLSQGKEAFF. For the CDR3, the DNA is TGCGCCAGCAGCCTAAGTCAGGGAAAAGAAGCTTTCTTT.

This chain uses TRBV5-5 with TRBJ2-1; D might be TRBD2 (6 bases). This CDR3 spans 13 amino acids. V lost 0 bases and J lost 6, with 7 bases in between. CDR1 and CDR2 from the germline V gene are SGHKS and YYEKEE (reference sequence). CDR3 region: CASSLELANEQFF. CDR3 sequence (DNA): TGTGCCAGCAGCTTGGAACTAGCCAATGAGCAGTTCTTC.

This clone has just a few counts. J is TRBJ1-4 and V is TRBV14; 7 bases are a match to TRBD1. The germline V gene encodes CDR1 SGHDN and CDR2 FVKESK. The ends lost 4 bases at V and 6 bases at J; junction bases unmatched: 5. This CDR3 spans 14 amino acids. The CDR3 here is CASSLGQSDEKLFF. The CDR3 bases are TGTGCCAGCAGCCTGGGACAGTCAGATGAAAAACTGTTTTTT.

As for this clone: This specimen includes other DNA sequences encoding the same CDR3. J is TRBJ1-1 and V is TRBV2, with D possibly matching TRBD1 (6 bases). The CDR3 consists of 14 residues. Between the trimmed V and J ends, which lost 4 bases and 5 bases, there was a span of 14 bases. Germline-derived CDR1 and CDR2 are SNHLY and FYNNEI. This CDR3 reads CASSASQGWTEAFF. The CDR3 DNA follows: TGTGCCAGCAGTGCATCACAGGGATGGACTGAAGCTTTCTTT.

This clone was observed a few times. The V call is TRBV4-2, the J call TRBJ2-7, with 7 bases identical to TRBD2. The CDR3 is made up of 13 amino acids. Trimming took 5 bases from V and 0 from J; bases not matched to a gene: 1. Germline assignment: CDR1 LGHNA and CDR2 YNFKEQ. The CDR3 DNA is TGTGCCAGCAGCAGGGACTACTCCTACGAGCAGTACTTC. This gives the protein CASSRDYSYEQYF.

The chain carries TRBV7-6 and TRBJ1-5, with D possibly matching TRBD1 (6 bases). The CDR3 is 15 residues long. Germline assignment: CDR1 SGHVS and CDR2 FNYEAQ. Deletions cut 3 bases from V and 4 bases from J, with 13 bases between. The CDR3 sequence: CASSLSDRSNQPQHF. The CDR3, as DNA: TGTGCCAGCAGCTTGTCAGACAGGTCAAATCAGCCCCAGCATTTT.